This TCR beta chain was captured in a study of blood T cell repertoires in COVID-19. Data came from immunoSEQ multiplex PCR; TCRdb stores just in-frame clones and leaves some out. This sample has about 350,000 clones, with 87% found just once. Sequencing was performed on PBMCs or T cells enriched from blood (not recorded which). This TCR came from a woman aged 30 to 39 who had recovered from COVID-19.

In nucleotides, the CDR3 is TGTGCCTGGGCCAGTTATGGAGGGGCCGGAGATACGCAGTATTTT. Translating it yields CAWASYGGAGDTQYF. This sequence joins TRBV30 and TRBJ2-3, with TRBD2 as a possible D gene (6 bases). CDR1 is GTSNPN, CDR2 SVGIG, per germline (reference sequence). V dropped 5 bases and J dropped 5 bases, with 20 bases sitting between them. CDR3 length: 15 residues.